The entry below gives a single TCR beta chain sequence along with its context. What it recognizes is unknown. These data belong to a study of post-analysis software for immune sequencing data. About the study: As for disease course, relapsing-remitting, secondary progressive and progressive-relapsing multiple sclerosis were all included. Findings and caveats of the study: Samples sharing a preparation batch grouped tightly together when assessed by F measure. Four to six TRBV segments appeared more often in patients than in controls, and TRBV5-6, TRBV5-1 and TRBV20-1 were among these.

CDR1 and CDR2 (germline): SGHDN, FVKESK. Trimming at V came to 0 bases and at J to 3 bases, leaving 4 bases not matched to a gene. The CDR3 contains 15 residues. Sequencing libraries made from TCR beta cDNA carried unique molecular identifiers. T cells numbering about 0.9 to 11 million yielded cDNA molecules that totaled about 500,000. TCRdb reprocessed the PCR reads via MiXCR and lists one record per CDR3 protein. The sample carries about 190,000 distinct CDR3 sequences, around 29% recorded once. The gene calls are TRBV14 and TRBJ2-7, with TRBD1 matching over 8 bases. The material sequenced was blood. This receptor was taken from a girl under 18 with multiple sclerosis. The CDR3 region is CASSQDRTGYYEQYF. The CDR3, as DNA: TGTGCCAGCAGCCAAGATCGGACAGGGTACTACGAGCAGTACTTC.